These 21 T cell receptor beta chains originate from one sample sequenced in a study of shared clonotypes between healthy human individuals. Using immunoSEQ multiplex PCR, the repertoire was profiled, and TCRdb retains in-frame clones only, with some absent. Of almost 750,000 clones detected, 72% appear once; the ten largest clones hold approximately 1.8%. Specimen: memory CD4+ T cells sorted from blood. As for subset: CD45RA-negative fraction. These receptors were taken from a young woman in good health.

About this clone itself: This sample includes further DNA sequences coding for the same CDR3. The rearrangement links TRBV5-1 to TRBJ1-5; no clear D. Germline CDR1 is SGHRS and CDR2 is YFSETQ. The ends were cut back, 0 bases at V and 1 base at J, with 8 bases in the middle. The CDR3 is 15 residues long. This CDR3 reads CASSLGQTSNQPQHF. As DNA, the CDR3 is TGCGCCAGCAGCTTGGGACAAACGAGCAATCAGCCCCAGCATTTT.

The gene calls are TRBV11-1 and TRBJ2-1; D uncertain. Germline CDR1 is SGHAT and CDR2 is FQDESV (reference sequence). The length of the CDR3 is 12 residues. The V gene lost 8 bases and the J gene lost 2 bases, with 7 bases spanning the gap. Here the CDR3 DNA reads TGTGCCAGCTCCAGCGCCTACAATGAGCAGTTCTTC. Residues: CASSSAYNEQFF. The complete variable domain, with remaining parts taken from reference TRBV11-1 and TRBJ2-1, reads EAEVAQSPRYKITEKSQAVAFWCDPISGHATLYWYRQILGQGPELLVQFQDESVVDDSQLPKDRFSAERLKGVDSTLKIQPAELGDSAMYLCASSSAYNEQFFGPGTRLTVL.

The J gene is TRBJ2-1, the V gene TRBV6-5; D remains ambiguous. CDR1 is MNHEY and CDR2 is SVGAGI in the germline V gene. Deletions cut 3 bases from V and 8 bases from J, with 11 bases between. The CDR3 is 13 residues long. For the CDR3, the DNA is TGTGCCAGCAGTTATTATCAGTCCCATGAGCAGTTCTTC. It encodes CASSYYQSHEQFF.

V usage is TRBV6-1 and J usage is TRBJ2-5; possibly TRBD2 for D (5 bases). V was trimmed by 8 bases and J by 4 bases, leaving 17 bases between them. This CDR3 is 14 amino acids long. CDR1 is MNHNS and CDR2 is SASEGT in the germline V gene. For the CDR3, the DNA is TGTGCCAGCCAACCCTTTGCGGGCGGAGAGACCCAGTACTTC. It is translated as CASQPFAGGETQYF.

The CDR3, as DNA: TGTGCCAGCAGCCCTGGACTAAATCGACCCCCAGATACGCAGTATTTT. Translated: CASSPGLNRPPDTQYF. The genes are TRBV5-4 and TRBJ2-3; TRBD2 might be the D (6 bases). CDR1 and CDR2 (germline): SGHNT, YYREEE (reference sequence). V was shortened by 4 bases and J by 4 bases, with 19 bases between the two germline ends. The CDR3 covers 16 residues.

The V and J genes are TRBV10-2 and TRBJ1-3; D is uncertain. Germline V gives CDR1 WSHSY, CDR2 SAAADI. V lost 3 bases and J lost 0, with 3 bases in between. This CDR3 contains 13 residues. The CDR3 DNA is TGCGCCAGCAGTGACAACTCTGGAAACACCATATATTTT. It codes for CASSDNSGNTIYF.

The chain uses TRBV30 and TRBJ1-4; a possible D gene is TRBD1 (5 bases). The V end lost 1 base, the J end lost 8 bases, and 11 bases lay between the germline ends. This CDR3 is built from 13 residues. CDR1 and CDR2 (germline): GTSNPN, SVGIG (reference sequence). CDR3 amino acids: CAWSDRQGEKLFF. The CDR3, as DNA: TGTGCCTGGAGTGACCGCCAGGGCGAAAAACTGTTTTTT.

The chain has TRBV6-5 and TRBJ2-7; 10 positions agree with TRBD1. This CDR3 has 15 residues. J gave up 6 bases and V 5 bases, and 10 bases lay outside the gene matches. Germline CDR1 MNHEY, CDR2 SVGAGI. In DNA form, the CDR3 reads TGTGCCAGCAGTAAAACTGGGACAGGGGATAGCGAGCAGTACTTC. This codes for CASSKTGTGDSEQYF.

The chain employs TRBV7-9 and TRBJ2-7, with D tentatively TRBD1 or TRBD2 (5 bases each). The CDR3 totals 14 residues. Trimming shortened V by 3 bases and J by 1 base, and 10 bases separated the two germline ends. In germline, CDR1 is SEHNR, CDR2 FQNEAQ (reference sequence). The CDR3 protein is CASSFDGTSYEQYF. In DNA, the CDR3 is TGTGCCAGCAGCTTCGATGGGACGTCCTACGAGCAGTACTTC.

Worth noting for this clone: One junction end disagrees with the germline gene, perhaps due to a read error. Other DNA sequences in the sample encode the same CDR3. The chain employs TRBV11-2 and TRBJ1-4; D gene uncertain. Germline V CDR1 and CDR2: SGHAT, FQNNGV. CDR3 length equals 13 residues. CDR3 DNA sequence: TGTGCCAGCAGCTCCCGGACGGGAGAAAAATTGTTTTTT. It yields the protein CASSSRTGEKLFF.

The V and J genes are TRBV29-1 and TRBJ2-3; a weak D match, TRBD1 (5 bases). Trimming shortened V by 5 bases and J by 3 bases, and 18 bases separated the two germline ends. The CDR3 loop spans 15 amino acids. Per germline, CDR1 SQVTM and CDR2 ANQGSEA. DNA of the CDR3: TGCAGCGTTATCCCCATCCAGGGAACGACAGATACGCAGTATTTT. Translating gives CSVIPIQGTTDTQYF.

The count of this clone is one. The chain joins TRBV29-1 to TRBJ2-3, with TRBD1 as a possible D gene (6 bases). The V gene's germline CDR1 is SQVTM and CDR2 ANQGSEA. V dropped 6 bases and J dropped 6 bases, with 16 bases sitting between them. The CDR3 extends over 13 amino acids. This chain's CDR3 is CSVARDTQDTQYF. The CDR3 coding sequence is TGCAGCGTCGCTCGGGACACCCAGGATACGCAGTATTTT.

The chain combines TRBV27 with TRBJ2-4; D not resolved. The V end was cut by 2 bases, the J end by 0 bases, with 11 bases between. The germline gives CDR1 MNHEY, CDR2 SMNVEV (reference sequence). This CDR3 is built from 16 residues. The CDR3 DNA follows: TGTGCCAGCAGTTTAGCAGCGACTCTAGCCAAAAACATTCAGTACTTC. As protein: CASSLAATLAKNIQYF.

This clone has a handful of counts. The chain combines TRBV14 with TRBJ1-1; D gene uncertain. Germline CDR1 and CDR2: SGHDN and FVKESK. The CDR3 runs 13 residues. Trimming shortened V by 7 bases and J by 0 bases, and 9 bases separated the two germline ends. CDR3 sequence (DNA): TGTGCCAGCACCCCGCAGATGAACACTGAAGCTTTCTTT. It yields the protein CASTPQMNTEAFF.

This clone was seen only a few times. The chain joins TRBV11-2 to TRBJ2-7, with 8 bases fitting TRBD2. The germline CDR1 and CDR2 sequences are SGHAT and FQNNGV. With 5 bases clipped from V and 1 base from J, the junction kept 4 bases outside the gene matches. This CDR3 has 14 residues. The CDR3 sequence is CASSITSGSYEQYF. In DNA form, the CDR3 reads TGTGCCAGCAGCATCACTAGCGGATCCTACGAGCAGTACTTC.

The chain has TRBV9 and TRBJ1-2; a possible D gene is TRBD1 (5 bases). V was clipped by 1 base and J by 8 bases, with 18 bases between them. The CDR3 spans 15 residues. Germline V gene data show CDR1 as SGDLS and CDR2 as YYNGEE. The CDR3 DNA follows: TGTGCCAGCAGCGTAAGCGGACACCCCAAGGAGGGCTACACCTTC. Its protein is CASSVSGHPKEGYTF.

Concerning this clone: Being one base from a much bigger clone, this may be a read error. The chain couples TRBV25-1 to TRBJ1-5, with D unresolved. Germline assignment: CDR1 MGHDK and CDR2 SYGVNS. V was shortened by 5 bases and J by 2 bases, with 4 bases between the two germline ends. The CDR3 covers 12 residues. CDR3 nucleotide sequence: TGTGCCAGCAGTTTTGGCAATCAGCCCCAGCATTTT. This gives the protein CASSFGNQPQHF.

The chain combines TRBV27 with TRBJ1-5; D is undetermined. CDR1 and CDR2 (germline): MNHEY, SMNVEV (reference sequence). The ends were cut back, 5 bases at V and 2 bases at J, with 10 bases in the middle. The CDR3 length is 14 residues. CDR3 sequence: CASSLSRRNQPQHF. CDR3 nucleotides: TGTGCCAGCAGTCTCTCCAGGCGCAATCAGCCCCAGCATTTT.

The sample holds a few counts of this clone. The V call is TRBV30, the J call TRBJ1-1; perhaps TRBD1 as D (5 bases). Germline CDR1 GTSNPN, CDR2 SVGIG (reference sequence). V was shortened by 1 base and J by 1 base, with 7 bases between the two germline ends. The CDR3 has 13 residues. CDR3 sequence (DNA): TGTGCCTGGAGTGCACAGGCGAACACTGAAGCTTTCTTT. Translation gives CAWSAQANTEAFF. Drawing the rest from reference TRBV30 and TRBJ1-1, the complete variable domain is SQTIHQWPATLVQPVGSPLSLECTVEGTSNPNLYWYRQAAGRGLQLLFYSVGIGQISSEVPQNLSASRPQDRQFILSSKKLLLSDSGFYLCAWSAQANTEAFFGQGTRLTVV.

This chain links TRBV6-1 with TRBJ1-5; 10 nucleotides match TRBD1. The germline V gene has CDR1 MNHNS and CDR2 SASEGT. This CDR3 comprises 17 residues. With 4 bases clipped from V and 4 bases from J, the junction kept 10 bases outside the gene matches. CDR3 in DNA: TGTGCCAGCAGTGCAAGGACAGGGGGAAGGTCAAATCAGCCCCAGCATTTT. This translates into CASSARTGGRSNQPQHF.

CDR3 DNA sequence: TGTGCCAGCAGCTTAGCGGGACTCACCTACAATGAGCAGTTCTTC. It yields the protein CASSLAGLTYNEQFF. V gene TRBV7-2 combines with J gene TRBJ2-1; possibly TRBD2 for D (6 bases). V lost 0 bases to trimming and J lost 2 bases, with 8 bases between them. In germline, CDR1 is SGHTA, CDR2 FQGNSA. The CDR3 spans 15 residues.